These 26 T cell receptor beta chains originate from one sample sequenced in a study of cytomegalovirus exposure and HLA in healthy donors. It was with 60 Vbeta and 13 Jbeta primers that the PCR ran. Sequenced by immunoSEQ multiplex PCR; TCRdb stores in-frame clones only, minus some. The sample comprises 150,000 to 200,000 clones, about three quarters of which are singletons, and 0.65% to 0.95% rests with the top ten. What was sequenced was PBMCs. Receptors were obtained from a female donor in good health and CMV-seronegative.

This clone has only one observation. The V call is TRBV7-3, the J call TRBJ2-1, with 14 bases aligning to TRBD2. V lost 1 base to trimming and J lost 2 bases; unmatched junction nucleotides: 7. Germline V gives CDR1 SGHTA, CDR2 FQGTGA. This CDR3 has 19 amino acids. The CDR3 DNA sequence: TGTGCCAGCAGCTTAAAACCCGGACTAGCGGGGGGCCCCTACAATGAGCAGTTCTTC. Encoded protein: CASSLKPGLAGGPYNEQFF. Full variable domain (rest looked up from reference TRBV7-3 and TRBJ2-1): GAGVSQTPSNKVTEKGKYVELRCDPISGHTALYWYRQSLGQGPEFLIYFQGTGAADDSGLPNDRFFAVRPEGSVSTLKIQRTERGDSAVYLCASSLKPGLAGGPYNEQFFGPGTRLTVL.

This chain connects TRBV7-9 to TRBJ1-2; 10 bases line up with TRBD1. From germline, CDR1 is SEHNR and CDR2 FQNEAQ (reference sequence). Trimming took 2 bases from V and 6 from J; bases not matched to a gene: 6. This CDR3 contains 15 residues. The chain's CDR3 is CASSLYVGTGDGYTF. The DNA of the CDR3 is TGTGCCAGCAGCTTATACGTTGGGACAGGGGATGGCTACACCTTC.

The CDR3 nucleotides read TGTGCCATCAGCGGGGGAGGCGACGGCACCGGGGAGCTGTTTTTT. It yields the protein CAISGGGDGTGELFF. The chain has TRBV10-3 and TRBJ2-2; the D gene is possibly TRBD2 (6 bases). V lost 6 bases and J lost 4, with 15 bases in between. In germline, CDR1 is ENHRY, CDR2 SYGVKD. The CDR3 is made up of 15 amino acids.

The J gene is TRBJ1-5, the V gene TRBV10-3; D is possibly TRBD1 (6 bases). Trimming removed 2 bases from V and 4 bases from J, with 12 bases in between. The CDR3 has 15 amino acids. Germline V lookup: CDR1 ENHRY, CDR2 SYGVKD. CDR3 DNA: TGTGCCATCAGTGAGATGATGCAGGGGAATCAGCCCCAGCATTTT. This sequence encodes CAISEMMQGNQPQHF.

The chain couples TRBV7-3 to TRBJ2-7; D uncertain. CDR1 is SGHTA, CDR2 FQGTGA, per germline. The V and J ends lost 0 bases and 1 base respectively, with 7 bases between them. The CDR3 runs 14 residues. CDR3 protein: CASSLTAGSYEQYF. For the CDR3, the DNA is TGTGCCAGCAGCTTAACTGCCGGGTCCTACGAGCAGTACTTC. The whole variable domain, filled in from reference TRBV7-3 and TRBJ2-7, reads GAGVSQTPSNKVTEKGKYVELRCDPISGHTALYWYRQSLGQGPEFLIYFQGTGAADDSGLPNDRFFAVRPEGSVSTLKIQRTERGDSAVYLCASSLTAGSYEQYFGPGTRLTVT.

The chain links TRBV7-9 to TRBJ1-2; tentatively, D is TRBD1 (5 bases). The CDR3 runs 16 residues. Germline V gives CDR1 SEHNR, CDR2 FQNEAQ (reference sequence). V lost 4 bases and J lost 4, with 19 bases in between. The CDR3 coding sequence is TGTGCCAGCAGCTCTGGACCGAATAGGGGCACCTATGGCTACACCTTC. Protein sequence: CASSSGPNRGTYGYTF.

A few counts support this clone. One end of the junction varies from germline; a read error may be responsible. The genes are TRBV7-7 and TRBJ2-5; tentatively, D is TRBD2 (6 bases). Germline values: CDR1 SSHAT, CDR2 FNYEAQ (reference sequence). The CDR3 has 15 amino acids. For the CDR3, the DNA is TGTGCTAGCAGCCAGGGATCGTCGGAGGGAGAGACCCAGTACTTC. Its protein is CASSQGSSEGETQYF.

The chain combines TRBV4-3 with TRBJ2-2; 10 nucleotides align to TRBD2. The CDR3 is 15 residues long. V lost 2 bases, J lost 4 bases, and 1 base stayed unmatched. Germline V gives CDR1 LGHNA, CDR2 YSLEER. The CDR3 here is CASSQRTSGTGELFF. CDR3 sequence (DNA): TGCGCCAGCAGCCAAAGGACTAGCGGCACCGGGGAGCTGTTTTTT.

Remarks on this clone: Its ends do not fully match the called genes, so a read error is possible. This chain uses TRBV2 with TRBJ2-6; D perhaps matches TRBD1 (5 bases). The CDR3 spans 14 residues. CDR1 and CDR2 from the germline V gene are SNHLY and FYNNEI. The CDR3 spells CANKDGSGANGLTF. In DNA, the CDR3 is TGTGCCAACAAGGACGGCTCTGGGGCCAACGGCCTGACTTTC.

The chain uses TRBV30 and TRBJ1-2; maybe TRBD1 (6 bases). This CDR3 contains 13 residues. Germline V CDR1 and CDR2: GTSNPN, SVGIG (reference sequence). Trimming removed 1 base from V and 8 bases from J, with 14 bases in between. CDR3 nucleotide sequence: TGTGCCTGGAGTGAATCTGGACAGTCGGGCTACACCTTC. Translated: CAWSESGQSGYTF.

This rearrangement joins TRBV5-1 to TRBJ2-6; no clear D. The germline V gene encodes CDR1 SGHRS and CDR2 YFSETQ. Between the trimmed V and J ends, which lost 1 base and 4 bases, there was a span of 15 bases. The CDR3 sequence is 17 residues long. This chain's CDR3 is CASSLTALGAGANVLTF. The CDR3 bases are TGCGCCAGCAGCTTGACGGCCCTAGGCGCGGGGGCCAACGTCCTGACTTTC.

Of note for this clone: The same CDR3 can be traced to other DNA sequences in this sample. The chain carries TRBV6-1 and TRBJ1-4; D is unclear. The germline V gene encodes CDR1 MNHNS and CDR2 SASEGT. Trimming left V 2 bases short and J 11 bases short, with 6 bases between. CDR3 size: 11 residues. The CDR3 bases are TGTGCCAGCAGTGAAACCGGGAAACTGTTTTTT. Translating it yields CASSETGKLFF.

The CDR3 DNA reads as TGTGCCAGCAGCTTGGTGAGGTCTAGCGGAACCTACGAGCAGTACTTC. Translated: CASSLVRSSGTYEQYF. This sequence joins TRBV5-4 and TRBJ2-5; 7 bases are a match to TRBD2. The DNA end favors TRBJ2-7, so the J call may be wrong. Germline lookup yields CDR1 SGHNT and CDR2 YYREEE (reference sequence). The CDR3 is made up of 16 amino acids.

The V gene is TRBV6-5, the J gene TRBJ2-5, with D unresolved. Germline V CDR1 and CDR2: MNHEY, SVGAGI. This CDR3 comprises 15 residues. With 5 bases removed from V and 2 bases from J, the gap between germline ends came to 15 bases. The CDR3 loop reads CASSGPFGFQETQYF. The CDR3 nucleotides read TGTGCCAGCAGTGGGCCTTTTGGCTTTCAAGAGACCCAGTACTTC.

The chain is built from TRBV5-1 and TRBJ1-4; maybe TRBD1 (5 bases). Germline CDR1 is SGHRS and CDR2 is YFSETQ. The V end was cut by 2 bases, the J end by 7 bases, with 21 bases between. The CDR3 extends over 17 amino acids. The CDR3 sequence is CASSLRGLGLRSEKLFF. The CDR3 nucleotides read TGCGCCAGCAGCTTAAGGGGATTGGGTTTAAGGTCTGAAAAACTGTTTTTT.

This chain joins TRBV4-1 and TRBJ2-3; D is possibly TRBD1 (5 bases). Germline V gives CDR1 MGHRA, CDR2 YSYEKL. The CDR3 length is 16 residues. The V end lost 1 base, the J end lost 9 bases, and 20 bases lay between the germline ends. The CDR3, as DNA: TGCGCCAGCAGCCAAGGTCCAGGGTCATCCCTTCGGACGCAGTATTTT. As protein: CASSQGPGSSLRTQYF.

This clone was recorded a few times. This chain uses TRBV7-9 with TRBJ2-5; tentative D call: TRBD1 (5 bases). The CDR3 length is 16 residues. From germline, CDR1 is SEHNR and CDR2 FQNEAQ (reference sequence). V gave up 0 bases and J gave up 5 bases, with 16 bases separating them. The CDR3 bases are TGTGCCAGCAGCTTAGCTGACATTGGGGCCGGGGAGACCCAGTACTTC. This encodes CASSLADIGAGETQYF. Together with reference TRBV7-9 and TRBJ2-5, the CDR3 gives the full variable domain: DTGVSQNPRHKITKRGQNVTFRCDPISEHNRLYWYRQTLGQGPEFLTYFQNEAQLEKSRLLSDRFSAERPKGSFSTLEIQRTEQGDSAMYLCASSLADIGAGETQYFGPGTRLLVL.

The V and J genes are TRBV27 and TRBJ1-5; D unclear. Germline V lookup: CDR1 MNHEY, CDR2 SMNVEV (reference sequence). The CDR3 consists of 16 residues. With 2 bases removed from V and 1 base from J, the gap between germline ends came to 12 bases. The CDR3 coding sequence is TGTGCCAGCAGTTTAAAAGCAGGAACCAGCAATCAGCCCCAGCATTTT. Translating gives CASSLKAGTSNQPQHF.

This chain's CDR3 is CASSQELQHTDTQYF. CDR3 in DNA: TGCGCCAGCAGCCAAGAATTACAGCACACAGATACGCAGTATTTT. The chain joins TRBV4-3 to TRBJ2-3; the D is unclear. This CDR3 spans 15 amino acids. The V gene lost 0 bases and the J gene lost 2 bases, with 9 bases spanning the gap. Looked up from germline, CDR1 is LGHNA and CDR2 is YSLEER.

Points on this clone: The junction does not match germline at one end; this may be a read error. The chain has TRBV13 and TRBJ1-1; no definite D call. This CDR3 has 14 amino acids. The V gene's germline CDR1 is PRHDT and CDR2 FYEKMQ (reference sequence). CDR3 bases: TGTGCCAGCGGCTTAGGCCTTCGGGGAACTGAAGCTTTCTTT. This encodes CASGLGLRGTEAFF.

The V call is TRBV6-1, the J call TRBJ2-5; 9 positions match TRBD2. V shed 8 bases, J shed 5 bases, and the junction held 9 bases outside the gene matches. Germline V gives CDR1 MNHNS, CDR2 SASEGT. The length of the CDR3 is 14 residues. The CDR3 region has the DNA TGTGCCAGCCGCTTAGCGGGGGTGGTCGAGACCCAGTACTTC. Its translation is CASRLAGVVETQYF.

The chain has TRBV7-8 and TRBJ1-2, with D perhaps matching TRBD1 (5 bases). V was clipped by 5 bases and J by 5 bases, with 12 bases between them. Germline V CDR1 and CDR2: SGHVS, FQNEAQ. The CDR3 extends over 13 amino acids. CDR3 loop: CASSLSGGYGYTF. CDR3 sequence (DNA): TGTGCCAGCAGCCTAAGTGGGGGGTATGGCTACACCTTC.

The genes are TRBV5-6 and TRBJ2-4, with 9 bases matching TRBD1. Trimming cost V 4 bases and J 4 bases; bases outside gene matches: 12. Germline CDR1 SGHDT, CDR2 YYEEEE. CDR3 length: 17 amino acids. The CDR3 DNA reads TGTGCCAGCAGCCGCCGGGACAGGGCCGATCGTAAAAACATTCAGTACTTC. This translates into CASSRRDRADRKNIQYF.

V usage is TRBV4-3 and J usage is TRBJ2-1, with 8 bases aligning to TRBD2. Trimming took 2 bases from V and 9 from J; bases not matched to a gene: 6. The CDR3 length is 14 residues. Germline lookup yields CDR1 LGHNA and CDR2 YSLEER. The CDR3 protein is CASSQHGGGPEQFF. As DNA, the CDR3 is TGCGCCAGCAGCCAACACGGGGGGGGACCTGAGCAGTTCTTC.

The CDR3 sequence: CASSPGASSYEQYF. CDR3 DNA: TGTGCCAGCAGCCCAGGGGCGAGCTCCTACGAGCAGTACTTC. The chain couples TRBV14 to TRBJ2-7, with D maybe TRBD1 (6 bases). CDR3 length: 14 residues. V lost 4 bases to trimming and J lost 0 bases, with 10 bases between them. Germline loops: CDR1 SGHDN, CDR2 FVKESK.

On this clone: Germline and junction disagree at one end, which may indicate a read error. Other DNA sequences from this sample encode an identical CDR3 as well. V is TRBV2 and J is TRBJ1-5; D is ambiguous. In germline, CDR1 is SNHLY, CDR2 FYNNEI. The length of the CDR3 is 16 residues. CDR3 sequence (DNA): TGCGCCAGCAGTGAAAGCCGGAGGTTGAGCAATCAGCCCCAGCATTTT. Encoded protein: CASSESRRLSNQPQHF. Full variable domain (remainder filled in from reference TRBV2 and TRBJ1-5): EPEVTQTPSHQVTQMGQEVILRCVPISNHLYFYWYRQILGQKVEFLVSFYNNEISEKSEIFDDQFSVERPDGSNFTLKIRSTKLEDSAMYFCASSESRRLSNQPQHFGDGTRLSIL.